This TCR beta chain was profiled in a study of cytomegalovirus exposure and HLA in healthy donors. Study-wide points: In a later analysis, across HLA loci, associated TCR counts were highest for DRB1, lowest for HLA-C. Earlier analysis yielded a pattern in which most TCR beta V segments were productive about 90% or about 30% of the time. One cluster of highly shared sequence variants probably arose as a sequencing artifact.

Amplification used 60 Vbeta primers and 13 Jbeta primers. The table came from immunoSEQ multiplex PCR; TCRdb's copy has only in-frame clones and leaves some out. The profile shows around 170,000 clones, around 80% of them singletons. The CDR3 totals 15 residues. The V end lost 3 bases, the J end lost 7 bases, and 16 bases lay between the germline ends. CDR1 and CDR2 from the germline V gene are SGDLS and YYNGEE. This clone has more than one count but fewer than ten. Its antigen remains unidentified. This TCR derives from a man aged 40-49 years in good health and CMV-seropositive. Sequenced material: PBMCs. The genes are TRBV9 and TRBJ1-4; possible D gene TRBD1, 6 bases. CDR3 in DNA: TGTGCCAGCAGCGGGCAGGGGAATGTTGGTGAAAAACTGTTTTTT. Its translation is CASSGQGNVGEKLFF.